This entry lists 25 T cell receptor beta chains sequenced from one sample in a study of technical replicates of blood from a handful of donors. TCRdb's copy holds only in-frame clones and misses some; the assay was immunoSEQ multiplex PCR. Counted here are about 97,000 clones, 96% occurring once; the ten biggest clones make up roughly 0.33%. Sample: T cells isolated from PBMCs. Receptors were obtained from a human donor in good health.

CDR3 DNA sequence: TGTGCCAGCTCACCGGTCCTAAGGGGCCAGGGTAACACTGAAGCTTTCTTT. Translated, it gives CASSPVLRGQGNTEAFF. The chain uses TRBV18 and TRBJ1-1, with D possibly being TRBD1 (5 bases). V was shortened by 3 bases and J by 2 bases, with 19 bases between the two germline ends. Per germline, CDR1 KGHSH and CDR2 LQKENI. The CDR3 is 17 residues long.

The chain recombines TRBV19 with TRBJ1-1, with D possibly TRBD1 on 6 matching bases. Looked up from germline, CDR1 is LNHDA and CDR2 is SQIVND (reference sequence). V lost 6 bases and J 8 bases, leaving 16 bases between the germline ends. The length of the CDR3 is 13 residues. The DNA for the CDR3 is TGTGCCAGTAGCCGAGAGGGGGTTGAAGAAGCTTTCTTT. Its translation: CASSREGVEEAFF.

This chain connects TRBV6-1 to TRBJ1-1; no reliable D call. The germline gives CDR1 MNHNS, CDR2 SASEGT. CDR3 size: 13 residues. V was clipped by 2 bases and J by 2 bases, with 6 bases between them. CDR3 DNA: TGTGCCAGCAGTGAATTATATAACACTGAAGCTTTCTTT. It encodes CASSELYNTEAFF.

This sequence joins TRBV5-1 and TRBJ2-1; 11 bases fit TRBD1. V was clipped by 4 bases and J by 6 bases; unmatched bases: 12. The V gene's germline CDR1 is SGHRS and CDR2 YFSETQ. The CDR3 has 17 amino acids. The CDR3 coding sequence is TGCGCCAGCAGCCGAATCAGGGCGGGACAGGGGGGCAATGAGCAGTTCTTC. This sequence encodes CASSRIRAGQGGNEQFF.

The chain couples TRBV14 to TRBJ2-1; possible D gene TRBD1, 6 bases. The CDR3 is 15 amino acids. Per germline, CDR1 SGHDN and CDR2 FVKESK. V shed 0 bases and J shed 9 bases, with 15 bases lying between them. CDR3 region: CASSQDKLTGFEQFF. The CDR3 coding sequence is TGTGCCAGCAGCCAAGATAAGTTGACAGGTTTTGAGCAGTTCTTC. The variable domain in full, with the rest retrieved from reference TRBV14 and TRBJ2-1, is EAGVTQFPSHSVIEKGQTVTLRCDPISGHDNLYWYRRVMGKEIKFLLHFVKESKQDESGMPNNRFLAERTGGTYSTLKVQPAELEDSGVYFCASSQDKLTGFEQFFGPGTRLTVL.

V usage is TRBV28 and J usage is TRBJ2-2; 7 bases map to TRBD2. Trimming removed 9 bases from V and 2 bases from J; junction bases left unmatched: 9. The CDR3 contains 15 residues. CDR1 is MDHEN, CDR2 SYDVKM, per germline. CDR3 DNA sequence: TGTGCCAGTACCGGGACTACCACCAACACCGGGGAGCTGTTTTTT. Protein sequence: CASTGTTTNTGELFF.

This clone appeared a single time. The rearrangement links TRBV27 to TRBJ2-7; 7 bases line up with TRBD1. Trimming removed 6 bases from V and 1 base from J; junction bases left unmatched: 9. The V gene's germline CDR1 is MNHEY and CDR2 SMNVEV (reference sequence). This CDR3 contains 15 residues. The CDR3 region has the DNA TGTGCCAGCAGCCCCCAGGACAGGCCTTCCTACGAGCAGTACTTC. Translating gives CASSPQDRPSYEQYF.

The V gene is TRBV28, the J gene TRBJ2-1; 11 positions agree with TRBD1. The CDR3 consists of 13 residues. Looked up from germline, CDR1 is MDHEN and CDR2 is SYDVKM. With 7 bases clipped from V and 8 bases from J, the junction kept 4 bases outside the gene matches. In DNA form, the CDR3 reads TGTGCCAGCACCTGGGACAGGGGGTATGAGCAGTTCTTC. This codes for CASTWDRGYEQFF.

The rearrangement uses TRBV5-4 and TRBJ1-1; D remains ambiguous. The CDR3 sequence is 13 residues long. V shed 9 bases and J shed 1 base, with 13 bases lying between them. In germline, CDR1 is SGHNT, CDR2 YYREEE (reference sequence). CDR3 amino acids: CATAPPGNTEAFF. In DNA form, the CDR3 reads TGTGCCACCGCCCCTCCGGGGAACACTGAAGCTTTCTTT. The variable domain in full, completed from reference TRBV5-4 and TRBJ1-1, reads ETGVTQSPTHLIKTRGQQVTLRCSSQSGHNTVSWYQQALGQGPQFIFQYYREEENGRGNFPPRFSGLQFPNYSSELNVNALELDDSALYLCATAPPGNTEAFFGQGTRLTVV.

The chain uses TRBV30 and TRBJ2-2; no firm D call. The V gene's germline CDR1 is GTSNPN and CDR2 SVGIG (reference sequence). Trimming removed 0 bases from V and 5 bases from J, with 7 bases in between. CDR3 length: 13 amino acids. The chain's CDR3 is CAWSVLVTGELFF. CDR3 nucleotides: TGTGCCTGGAGTGTACTTGTAACCGGGGAGCTGTTTTTT.

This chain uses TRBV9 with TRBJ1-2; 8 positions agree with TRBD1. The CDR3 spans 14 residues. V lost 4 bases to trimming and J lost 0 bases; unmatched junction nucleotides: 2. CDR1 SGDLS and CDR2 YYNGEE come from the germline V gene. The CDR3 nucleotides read TGTGCCAGCAGCCTGGACAGGGCTAACTATGGCTACACCTTC. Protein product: CASSLDRANYGYTF.

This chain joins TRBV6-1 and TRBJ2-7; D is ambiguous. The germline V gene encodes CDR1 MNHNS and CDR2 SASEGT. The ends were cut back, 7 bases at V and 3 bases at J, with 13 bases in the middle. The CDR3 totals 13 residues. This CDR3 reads CASIAPHGYEQYF. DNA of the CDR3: TGTGCCAGCATCGCACCCCACGGCTACGAGCAGTACTTC.

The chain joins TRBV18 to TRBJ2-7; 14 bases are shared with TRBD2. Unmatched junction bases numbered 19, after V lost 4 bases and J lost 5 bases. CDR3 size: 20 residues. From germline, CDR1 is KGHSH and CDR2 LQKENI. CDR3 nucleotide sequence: TGTGCCAGCTCACTAAAATACCCGCGGGGACTAGCGGGAGTCTTTGACGAGCAGTACTTC. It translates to CASSLKYPRGLAGVFDEQYF.

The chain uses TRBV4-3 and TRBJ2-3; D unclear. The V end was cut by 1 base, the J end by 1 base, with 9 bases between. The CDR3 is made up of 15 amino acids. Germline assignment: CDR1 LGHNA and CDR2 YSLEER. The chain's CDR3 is CASSQAPLGTDTQYF. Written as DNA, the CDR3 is TGCGCCAGCAGCCAAGCCCCCTTAGGCACAGATACGCAGTATTTT.

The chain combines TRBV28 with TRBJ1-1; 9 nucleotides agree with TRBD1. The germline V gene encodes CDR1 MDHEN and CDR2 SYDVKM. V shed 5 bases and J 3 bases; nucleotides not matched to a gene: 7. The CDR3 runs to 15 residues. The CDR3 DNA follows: TGTGCCAGCAGTCTACCACAGGGGGCGGACACTGAAGCTTTCTTT. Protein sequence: CASSLPQGADTEAFF.

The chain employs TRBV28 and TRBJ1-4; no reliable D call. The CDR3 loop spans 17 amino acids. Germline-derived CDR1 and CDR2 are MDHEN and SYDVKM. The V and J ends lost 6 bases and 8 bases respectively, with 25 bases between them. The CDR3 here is CASRGEDPGPGREKLFF. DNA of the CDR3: TGTGCCAGCAGGGGCGAGGATCCGGGCCCTGGGAGGGAAAAACTGTTTTTT. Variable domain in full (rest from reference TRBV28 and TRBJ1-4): DVKVTQSSRYLVKRTGEKVFLECVQDMDHENMFWYRQDPGLGLRLIYFSYDVKMKEKGDIPEGYSVSREKKERFSLILESASTNQTSMYLCASRGEDPGPGREKLFFGSGTQLSVL.

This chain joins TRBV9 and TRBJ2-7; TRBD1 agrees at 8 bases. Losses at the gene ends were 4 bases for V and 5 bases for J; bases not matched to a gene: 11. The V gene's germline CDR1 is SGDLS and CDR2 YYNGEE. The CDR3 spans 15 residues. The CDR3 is CASSPPPGQVNEQYF. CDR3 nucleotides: TGTGCCAGCAGCCCTCCCCCGGGACAGGTAAACGAGCAGTACTTC.

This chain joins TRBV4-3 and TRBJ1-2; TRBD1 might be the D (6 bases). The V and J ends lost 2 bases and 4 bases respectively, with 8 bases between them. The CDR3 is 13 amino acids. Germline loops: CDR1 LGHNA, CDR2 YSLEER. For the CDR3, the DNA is TGCGCCAGCAGCCAACCACAGGGCTATGGCTACACCTTC. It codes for CASSQPQGYGYTF.

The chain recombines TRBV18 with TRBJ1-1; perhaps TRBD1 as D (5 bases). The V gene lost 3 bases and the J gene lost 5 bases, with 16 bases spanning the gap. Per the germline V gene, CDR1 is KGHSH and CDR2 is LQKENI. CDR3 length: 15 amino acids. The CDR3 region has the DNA TGTGCCAGCTCACCTAACTCACAGGACGGGACTGAAGCTTTCTTT. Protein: CASSPNSQDGTEAFF.

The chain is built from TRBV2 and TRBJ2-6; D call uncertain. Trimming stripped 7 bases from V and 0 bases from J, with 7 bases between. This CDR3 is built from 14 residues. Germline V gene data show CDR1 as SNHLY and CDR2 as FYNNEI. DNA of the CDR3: TGTGCCAGCACAGACTTCTCTGGGGCCAACGTCCTGACTTTC. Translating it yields CASTDFSGANVLTF.

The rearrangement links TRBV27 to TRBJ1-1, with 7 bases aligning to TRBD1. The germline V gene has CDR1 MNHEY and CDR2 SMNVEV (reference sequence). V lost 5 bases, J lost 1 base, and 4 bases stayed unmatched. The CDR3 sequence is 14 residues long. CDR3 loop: CASSPQGPNTEAFF. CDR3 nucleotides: TGTGCCAGCAGTCCACAGGGGCCGAACACTGAAGCTTTCTTT.

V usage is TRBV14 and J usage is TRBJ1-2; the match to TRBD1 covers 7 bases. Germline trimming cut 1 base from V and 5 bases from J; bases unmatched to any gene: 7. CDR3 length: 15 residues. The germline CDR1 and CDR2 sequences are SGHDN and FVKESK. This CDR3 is CASSQVGTVEYGYTF. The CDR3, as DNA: TGTGCCAGCAGCCAAGTAGGGACAGTTGAGTATGGCTACACCTTC.

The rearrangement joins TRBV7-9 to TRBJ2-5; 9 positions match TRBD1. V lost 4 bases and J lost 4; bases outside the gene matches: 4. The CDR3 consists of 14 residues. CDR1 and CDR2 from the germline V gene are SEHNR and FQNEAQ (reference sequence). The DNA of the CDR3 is TGTGCCAGCAGCTATCTGGGACAGGGAGAGACCCAGTACTTC. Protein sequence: CASSYLGQGETQYF.

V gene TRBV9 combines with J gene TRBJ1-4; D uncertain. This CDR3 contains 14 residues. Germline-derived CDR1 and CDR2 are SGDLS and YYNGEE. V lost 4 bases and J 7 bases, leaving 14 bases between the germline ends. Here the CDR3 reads CASSRGLGSEKLFF. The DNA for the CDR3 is TGTGCCAGCAGCAGAGGGCTAGGCTCTGAAAAACTGTTTTTT.

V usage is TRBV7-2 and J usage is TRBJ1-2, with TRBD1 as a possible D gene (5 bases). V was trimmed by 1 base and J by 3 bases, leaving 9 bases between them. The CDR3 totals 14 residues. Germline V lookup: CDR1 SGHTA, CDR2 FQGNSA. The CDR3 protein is CASSLVWGDYGYTF. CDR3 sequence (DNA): TGTGCCAGCAGCTTAGTCTGGGGGGACTATGGCTACACCTTC.